This paragraph reports one TCR beta chain. Its antigen is as yet unknown. The data originate from a study of T cells after yellow fever vaccination. Whole-study results and caveats: It was a weaker secondary response, yet one that peaked faster, at day 5 versus 15.

TCRdb called the 5' RACE reads again in MiXCR, with one record for every CDR3 protein. The sample shows some 550,000 distinct CDR3 sequences, over 15% of them seen only once. This CDR3 has 18 residues. V was pared by 6 bases and J by 4 bases, with 15 bases of the junction left unmatched. This specimen was PBMCs, taken 15 days after the yellow fever booster vaccination. This receptor was identified in a man between 25 and 39 years old who received the YFV17D yellow fever vaccine. The V call is TRBV12-3 or TRBV12-4, the J call TRBJ2-2; TRBD2 matches at 9 bases. The CDR3 is CASSPEGGRALGTGELFF. The CDR3 nucleotides are TGTGCCAGCAGCCCTGAGGGCGGGAGGGCCCTCGGCACCGGGGAGCTGTTTTTT.